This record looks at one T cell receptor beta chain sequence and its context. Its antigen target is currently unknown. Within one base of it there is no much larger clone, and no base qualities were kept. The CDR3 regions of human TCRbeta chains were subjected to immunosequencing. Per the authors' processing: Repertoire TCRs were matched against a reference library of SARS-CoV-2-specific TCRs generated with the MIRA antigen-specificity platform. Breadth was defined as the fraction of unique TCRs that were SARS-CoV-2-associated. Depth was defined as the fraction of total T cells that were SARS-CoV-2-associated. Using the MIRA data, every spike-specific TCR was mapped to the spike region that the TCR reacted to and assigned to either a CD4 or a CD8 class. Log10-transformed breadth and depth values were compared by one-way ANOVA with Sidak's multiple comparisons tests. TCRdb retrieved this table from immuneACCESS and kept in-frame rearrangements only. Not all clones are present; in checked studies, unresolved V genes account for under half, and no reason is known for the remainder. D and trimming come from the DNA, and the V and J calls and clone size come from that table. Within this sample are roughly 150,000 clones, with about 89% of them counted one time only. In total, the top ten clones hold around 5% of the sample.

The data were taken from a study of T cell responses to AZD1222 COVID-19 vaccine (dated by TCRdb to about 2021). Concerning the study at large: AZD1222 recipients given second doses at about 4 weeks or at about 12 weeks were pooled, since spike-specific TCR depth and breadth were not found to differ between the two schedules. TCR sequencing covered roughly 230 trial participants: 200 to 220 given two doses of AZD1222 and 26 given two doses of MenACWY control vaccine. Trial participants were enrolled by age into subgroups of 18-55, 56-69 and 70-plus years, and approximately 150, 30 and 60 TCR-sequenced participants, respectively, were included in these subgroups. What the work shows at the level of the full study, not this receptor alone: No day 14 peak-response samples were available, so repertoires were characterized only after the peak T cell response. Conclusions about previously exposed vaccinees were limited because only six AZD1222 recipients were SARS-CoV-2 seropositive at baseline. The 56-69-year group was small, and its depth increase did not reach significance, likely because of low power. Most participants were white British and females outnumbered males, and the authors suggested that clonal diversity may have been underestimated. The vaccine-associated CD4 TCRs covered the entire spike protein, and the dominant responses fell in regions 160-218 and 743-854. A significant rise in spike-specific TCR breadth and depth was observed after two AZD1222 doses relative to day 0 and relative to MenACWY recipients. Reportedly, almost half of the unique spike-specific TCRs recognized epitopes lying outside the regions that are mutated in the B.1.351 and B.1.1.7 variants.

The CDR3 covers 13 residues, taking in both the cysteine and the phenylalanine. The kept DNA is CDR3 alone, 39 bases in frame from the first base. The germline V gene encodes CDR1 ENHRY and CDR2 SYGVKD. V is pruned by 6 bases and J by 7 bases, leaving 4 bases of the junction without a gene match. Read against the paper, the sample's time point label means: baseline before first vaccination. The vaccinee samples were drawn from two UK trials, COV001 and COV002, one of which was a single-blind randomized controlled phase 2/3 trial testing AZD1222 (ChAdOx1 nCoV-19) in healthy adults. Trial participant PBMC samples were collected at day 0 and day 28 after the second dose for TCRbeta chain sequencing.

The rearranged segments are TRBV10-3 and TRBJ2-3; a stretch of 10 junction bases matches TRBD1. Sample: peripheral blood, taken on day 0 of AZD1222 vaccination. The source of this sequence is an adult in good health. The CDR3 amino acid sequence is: CAIRGTGENTQYF. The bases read TGTGCCATCAGGGGGACAGGGGAAAATACGCAGTATTTT.